Listed here are 12 T cell receptor beta chains from one sample, sequenced in a study of cytomegalovirus exposure and HLA in healthy donors. The PCR used 60 Vbeta and 13 Jbeta primers. The table came from immunoSEQ multiplex PCR; TCRdb's copy has only in-frame clones and leaves some out. The table includes around 210,000 clones, about 80% detected once. The sequenced sample was PBMCs. Every receptor here comes from a woman aged 25 to 39 in good health and CMV-seronegative.

This clone was seen more than once but under ten times. The chain is built from TRBV5-1 and TRBJ1-2, with D maybe TRBD1 (5 bases). Germline V gives CDR1 SGHRS, CDR2 YFSETQ. Trimming removed 3 bases from V and 6 bases from J, with 15 bases in between. The CDR3 totals 14 residues. CDR3 nucleotides: TGCGCCAGCAGCTATCTGGGGGGACGCCATGGCTACACCTTC. It yields the protein CASSYLGGRHGYTF.

The chain joins TRBV5-5 to TRBJ2-1; TRBD2 matches 11 bases. Trimming removed 5 bases from V and 6 bases from J; junction bases left unmatched: 13. The CDR3 sequence is 17 residues long. Germline CDR1 SGHKS, CDR2 YYEKEE (reference sequence). The CDR3 sequence is CASRTLWGLAGGNEQFF. The DNA for the CDR3 is TGTGCCAGCAGGACTCTCTGGGGGCTAGCGGGAGGCAATGAGCAGTTCTTC.

This clone was recorded a few times. V is TRBV7-9 and J is TRBJ1-2; 9 bases line up with TRBD1. This CDR3 has 15 amino acids. With V trimmed by 5 bases and J by 4 bases, 8 bases remained unmatched. The germline gives CDR1 SEHNR, CDR2 FQNEAQ (reference sequence). The CDR3: CASSAPGTGSYGYTF. DNA of the CDR3: TGTGCCAGCAGCGCCCCCGGGACAGGGAGCTATGGCTACACCTTC.

The rearrangement links TRBV27 to TRBJ2-1; the D gene is possibly TRBD1 (6 bases). The CDR3 consists of 13 residues. The V gene's germline CDR1 is MNHEY and CDR2 SMNVEV (reference sequence). Deletions cut 5 bases from V and 4 bases from J, with 9 bases between. In DNA form, the CDR3 reads TGTGCCAGCAGTCAAACAGGGTACAATGAGCAGTTCTTC. Protein sequence: CASSQTGYNEQFF.

The gene calls are TRBV20-1 and TRBJ1-2; the match to TRBD1 covers 9 bases. CDR3 length: 11 residues. Germline V lookup: CDR1 DFQATT, CDR2 SNEGSKA (reference sequence). DNA of the CDR3: TGCAGCCCCGGGACAGGGTATGGCTACACCTTC. Translated, it gives CSPGTGYGYTF.

The J gene is TRBJ1-2, the V gene TRBV19, with TRBD1 identical over 9 bases. Germline loops: CDR1 LNHDA, CDR2 SQIVND (reference sequence). The CDR3 loop spans 16 amino acids. V shed 1 base and J 4 bases; nucleotides not matched to a gene: 7. The CDR3 nucleotides are TGTGCCAGTAGTATAGGTCCCGGGACAGGGTTCTATGGCTACACCTTC. Its translation: CASSIGPGTGFYGYTF.

V and J are TRBV5-1 and TRBJ1-1, with D possibly matching TRBD1 (6 bases). Germline lookup yields CDR1 SGHRS and CDR2 YFSETQ. The CDR3 totals 12 residues. Deletions cut 6 bases from V and 7 bases from J, with 13 bases between. The CDR3 reads CASKDSRGEAFF. CDR3 nucleotides: TGCGCCAGCAAGGACAGTCGGGGTGAAGCTTTCTTT. Looking up the rest from reference TRBV5-1 and TRBJ1-1 gives the full variable domain: KAGVTQTPRYLIKTRGQQVTLSCSPISGHRSVSWYQQTPGQGLQFLFEYFSETQRNKGNFPGRFSGRQFSNSRSEMNVSTLELGDSALYLCASKDSRGEAFFGQGTRLTVV.

This clone was seen more than once but under ten times. V and J are TRBV7-3 and TRBJ1-1, with D unclear. V dropped 2 bases and J dropped 10 bases, with 14 bases sitting between them. Germline lookup yields CDR1 SGHTA and CDR2 FQGTGA. The CDR3 extends over 13 amino acids. The chain's CDR3 is CASSLVLWSRAFF. CDR3 nucleotide sequence: TGTGCCAGCAGCTTAGTGCTCTGGAGTCGAGCTTTCTTT.

This clone was observed a few times. V usage is TRBV7-9 and J usage is TRBJ2-5; D is unresolved. Germline values: CDR1 SEHNR, CDR2 FQNEAQ (reference sequence). This CDR3 is 15 amino acids long. The V end lost 2 bases, the J end lost 0 bases, and 10 bases lay between the germline ends. The DNA for the CDR3 is TGTGCCAGCAGCTTAAGCGTCCACAACCAAGAGACCCAGTACTTC. Translated: CASSLSVHNQETQYF.

The chain uses TRBV27 and TRBJ2-3; TRBD1 is a possible D gene (6 bases). CDR1 and CDR2 (germline): MNHEY, SMNVEV (reference sequence). The V end was cut by 4 bases, the J end by 1 base, with 12 bases between. The CDR3 totals 15 residues. CDR3 loop: CASSSYREGTDTQYF. CDR3 DNA sequence: TGTGCCAGCAGTTCCTACAGGGAAGGCACAGATACGCAGTATTTT.

The chain has TRBV7-3 and TRBJ2-3; D remains ambiguous. The V end was cut by 2 bases, the J end by 2 bases, with 5 bases between. Per the germline V gene, CDR1 is SGHTA and CDR2 is FQGTGA. This CDR3 comprises 13 residues. The CDR3 is CASSLYNTDTQYF. CDR3 nucleotides: TGTGCCAGCAGCTTATACAACACAGATACGCAGTATTTT.

This clone appeared a single time. The chain carries TRBV6-5 and TRBJ1-5; TRBD1 aligns across 10 bases. The CDR3 loop spans 13 amino acids. Germline assignment: CDR1 MNHEY and CDR2 SVGAGI. CDR3 DNA sequence: TGTCGACGGGACAGGGGAAGCAATCAGCCCCAGCATTTT. It is translated as CRRDRGSNQPQHF.